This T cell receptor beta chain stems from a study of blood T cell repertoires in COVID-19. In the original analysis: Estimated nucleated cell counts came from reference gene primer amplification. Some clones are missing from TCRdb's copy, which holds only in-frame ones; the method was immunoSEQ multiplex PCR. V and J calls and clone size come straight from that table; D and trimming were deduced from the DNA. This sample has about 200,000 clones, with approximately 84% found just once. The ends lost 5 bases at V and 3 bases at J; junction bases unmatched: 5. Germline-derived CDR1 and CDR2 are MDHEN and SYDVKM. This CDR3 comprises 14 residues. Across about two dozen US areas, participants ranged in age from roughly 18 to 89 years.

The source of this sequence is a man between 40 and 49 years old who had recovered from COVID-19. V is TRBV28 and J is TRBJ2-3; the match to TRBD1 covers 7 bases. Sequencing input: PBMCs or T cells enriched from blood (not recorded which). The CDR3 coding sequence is TGTGCCAGCAGTAGGGGGCTTCAGACAGATACGCAGTATTTT. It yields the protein CASSRGLQTDTQYF.